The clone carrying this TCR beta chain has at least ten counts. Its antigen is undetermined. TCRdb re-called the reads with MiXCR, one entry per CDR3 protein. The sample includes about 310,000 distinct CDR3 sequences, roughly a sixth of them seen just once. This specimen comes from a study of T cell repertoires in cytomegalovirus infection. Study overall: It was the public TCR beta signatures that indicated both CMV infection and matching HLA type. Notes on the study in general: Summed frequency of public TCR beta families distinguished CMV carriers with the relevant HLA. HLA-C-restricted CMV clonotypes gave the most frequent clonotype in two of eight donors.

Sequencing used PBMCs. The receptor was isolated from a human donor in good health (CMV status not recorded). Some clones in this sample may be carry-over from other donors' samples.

CDR3 sequence reads: CASSLVGGAVDTQYF. CDR3 DNA: TGTGCCAGCAGTTTGGTCGGGGGGGCAGTGGATACGCAGTATTTT. The rearrangement links TRBV7-2 to TRBJ2-3; 8 bases align to TRBD2. The CDR3 is 15 amino acids. CDR1 is SGHTA and CDR2 is FQGNSA in the germline V gene. V lost 6 bases to trimming and J lost 6 bases; unmatched junction nucleotides: 11.